Below, 21 T cell receptor beta chains from the same sample are listed, as sequenced in a study of T cell repertoires in cytomegalovirus infection. Via MiXCR, TCRdb re-called the reads, giving one row per CDR3 protein. The table lists about 280,000 distinct CDR3 sequences, less than 25% of them singletons, with roughly a fifth in the top ten. Antigens for these TCRs are unknown. Sequencing was performed on cultured PBMCs, taken from culture after CMV antigen stimulation. Every receptor here comes from a human donor in good health (CMV status not recorded). Some clones in this sample may be carry-over from other donors' samples.

This clonotype was detected ten times or more. The CDR3 DNA sequence: TGTGCCAGCAGCGACTCTGGGGCCAACGTCCTGACTTTC. As protein: CASSDSGANVLTF. This rearrangement joins TRBV28 to TRBJ2-6; D is unclear. The CDR3 sequence is 13 residues long. CDR1 and CDR2 from the germline V gene are MDHEN and SYDVKM. Trimming shortened V by 6 bases and J by 0 bases, and 3 bases separated the two germline ends.

The chain combines TRBV2 with TRBJ2-1, with 7 bases aligning to TRBD2. This CDR3 region has 14 residues. J was trimmed by 4 bases and V by 7 bases; bases with no gene match: 7. Germline lookup yields CDR1 SNHLY and CDR2 FYNNEI. CDR3 sequence reads: CASMSASGYNEQFF. CDR3 DNA: TGTGCCAGCATGTCGGCTAGCGGTTACAATGAGCAGTTCTTC.

This clonotype was found a few times. This chain joins TRBV6-1 and TRBJ2-3; the D gene could be TRBD1 or TRBD2 (5 bases each). The CDR3 consists of 12 residues. The V end lost 3 bases, the J end lost 7 bases, and 8 bases lay between the germline ends. Per the germline V gene, CDR1 is MNHNS and CDR2 is SASEGT. The CDR3 region has the DNA TGTGCCAGCAGTGAGGGACCCAATACGCAGTATTTT. Amino acids: CASSEGPNTQYF.

This clonotype was picked up a small number of times. This chain uses TRBV27 with TRBJ2-3, with 8 bases fitting TRBD2. Germline loops: CDR1 MNHEY, CDR2 SMNVEV (reference sequence). CDR3 length equals 18 residues. J was trimmed by 2 bases and V by 2 bases; bases with no gene match: 12. The CDR3 DNA reads as TGTGCCAGCAGTTTAGGGGACCGAGTTAGCGGGGCCACAGATACGCAGTATTTT. This codes for CASSLGDRVSGATDTQYF.

In this sample, this clonotype turned up a few times. This chain joins TRBV2 and TRBJ1-2; TRBD1 matches 9 bases. The V gene's germline CDR1 is SNHLY and CDR2 FYNNEI. Losses at the gene ends were 3 bases for V and 8 bases for J; bases not matched to a gene: 7. The CDR3 is 14 amino acids. The CDR3 nucleotides read TGTGCCAGCAGTGACACCGGGACAGGGATCGGCTACACCTTC. It is translated as CASSDTGTGIGYTF.

V gene TRBV10-3 combines with J gene TRBJ2-1; 7 nucleotides match TRBD2. The germline gives CDR1 ENHRY, CDR2 SYGVKD. Unmatched junction bases numbered 12, after V lost 11 bases and J lost 8 bases. There are 13 residues in the CDR3. CDR3: CASGGEGRHEQFF. As DNA, the CDR3 is TGTGCCTCTGGCGGGGAGGGCCGACATGAGCAGTTCTTC.

V and J are TRBV19 and TRBJ1-3; D ambiguous. CDR3 length: 13 residues. Germline V CDR1 and CDR2: LNHDA, SQIVND (reference sequence). The ends were cut back, 5 bases at V and 4 bases at J, with 9 bases in the middle. The CDR3 DNA sequence: TGTGCCAGTAGTGTTGGGTCCGGAAACACCATATATTTT. Its protein is CASSVGSGNTIYF.

DNA of the CDR3: TGTGCCAGCAGCCCCGACTCGAGCTCCTACAATGAGCAGTTCTTC. Residues: CASSPDSSSYNEQFF. The rearrangement uses TRBV7-9 and TRBJ2-1; D is uncertain. Germline-derived CDR1 and CDR2 are SEHNR and FQNEAQ (reference sequence). V gave up 5 bases and J gave up 0 bases, with 11 bases separating them. The CDR3 runs to 15 residues.

The V call is TRBV6-2 or TRBV6-3, the J call TRBJ2-3; TRBD1 might be the D (6 bases). CDR1 is MNHEY, CDR2 SVGEGT, per germline. The CDR3 is 16 amino acids. Trimming pared 6 bases from V and 4 bases from J, leaving 20 bases between. CDR3 region: CASSLTTDRGPDTQYF. CDR3 bases: TGTGCCAGCAGCCTAACCACGGACAGAGGACCAGATACGCAGTATTTT.

The J gene is TRBJ2-7, the V gene TRBV3-1, with a weak D call TRBD2 (6 bases). V was cut by 2 bases and J by 9 bases, with 20 bases left in between. CDR1 LGHDT and CDR2 YNNKEL come from the germline V gene (reference sequence). This CDR3 spans 15 amino acids. Here the CDR3 DNA reads TGTGCCAGCAGCCAAACCTCCGGGACTGGAGGAGGGCAGTACTTC. Translating gives CASSQTSGTGGGQYF.

This clonotype was observed many times. The rearrangement uses TRBV7-8 and TRBJ2-1, with 14 bases matching TRBD2. The CDR3 covers 17 residues. Germline loops: CDR1 SGHVS, CDR2 FQNEAQ. With 1 base clipped from V and 6 bases from J, the junction kept 5 bases outside the gene matches. The CDR3 sequence is CASSLVPGTSGSNEQFF. In nucleotides, the CDR3 is TGTGCCAGCAGCTTAGTACCCGGGACTAGCGGGAGCAATGAGCAGTTCTTC. The whole variable domain, filled in from reference TRBV7-8 and TRBJ2-1, reads GAGVSQSPRYKVAKRGQDVALRCDPISGHVSLFWYQQALGQGPEFLTYFQNEAQLDKSGLPSDRFFAERPEGSVSTLKIQRTQQEDSAVYLCASSLVPGTSGSNEQFFGPGTRLTVL.

This clonotype was recorded many times. CDR3 nucleotides: TGTGCCAGCAGGGAGGTAGCGGGAGTTCAAGATACGCAGTATTTT. As protein: CASREVAGVQDTQYF. The chain links TRBV7-2 to TRBJ2-3; 9 bases are shared with TRBD2. CDR3 length equals 15 residues. CDR1 is SGHTA and CDR2 is FQGNSA in the germline V gene. Trimming removed 6 bases from V and 5 bases from J; junction bases left unmatched: 9.

The chain couples TRBV12-3 or TRBV12-4 to TRBJ2-3; D perhaps matches TRBD1 (6 bases). The CDR3 has 13 residues. The V end was cut by 10 bases, the J end by 0 bases, with 11 bases between. The DNA of the CDR3 is TGTGCCACCGGGACACAGAGCACAGATACGCAGTATTTT. Translation gives CATGTQSTDTQYF.

The V gene is TRBV20-1, the J gene TRBJ1-1; D ambiguous. V was trimmed by 0 bases and J by 5 bases, leaving 10 bases between them. Per germline, CDR1 DFQATT and CDR2 SNEGSKA (reference sequence). The CDR3 spans 13 residues. CDR3 sequence reads: CSARDRQLTEAFF. The CDR3 coding sequence is TGCAGTGCTAGAGATAGGCAGTTAACTGAAGCTTTCTTT.

The V call is TRBV5-6, the J call TRBJ1-2, with D possibly TRBD1 on 6 matching bases. CDR1 and CDR2 from the germline V gene are SGHDT and YYEEEE. Between the trimmed V and J ends, which lost 0 bases and 3 bases, there was a span of 9 bases. The length of the CDR3 is 14 residues. The CDR3: CASSLVDRHYGYTF. Written as DNA, the CDR3 is TGTGCCAGCAGCTTGGTCGACAGGCACTATGGCTACACCTTC.

V usage is TRBV4-3 and J usage is TRBJ2-1, with D tentatively TRBD2 (6 bases). CDR1 is LGHNA and CDR2 is YSLEER in the germline V gene. The CDR3 extends over 14 amino acids. Trimming cost V 0 bases and J 6 bases, with 9 bases left between them. CDR3 region: CASSQDSEGNEQFF. DNA for the CDR3: TGCGCCAGCAGCCAAGATTCGGAGGGCAATGAGCAGTTCTTC.

This clonotype was seen a few times. The chain joins TRBV12-3 or TRBV12-4 to TRBJ2-3, with 9 bases fitting TRBD2. The CDR3 runs 16 residues. V shed 5 bases, J shed 2 bases, and the junction held 8 bases outside the gene matches. CDR3 sequence: CASSRLAGETTDTQYF. Written as DNA, the CDR3 is TGTGCCAGCAGTCGTTTAGCGGGAGAGACCACAGATACGCAGTATTTT.

This clonotype was seen many times. This rearrangement joins TRBV7-2 to TRBJ2-1; TRBD2 matches 8 bases. V lost 5 bases and J lost 5; bases outside the gene matches: 11. This CDR3 comprises 16 residues. Germline V CDR1 and CDR2: SGHTA, FQGNSA. CDR3 sequence: CASSTVGSGINNEQFF. The CDR3, as DNA: TGTGCCAGCAGCACCGTGGGTAGCGGGATAAACAATGAGCAGTTCTTC.

The V call is TRBV5-6, the J call TRBJ2-2; 8 positions match TRBD2. V was clipped by 4 bases and J by 3 bases; unmatched bases: 5. Looked up from germline, CDR1 is SGHDT and CDR2 is YYEEEE. This CDR3 is built from 15 residues. CDR3 amino acids: CASSGSGSYTGELFF. Written as DNA, the CDR3 is TGTGCCAGCAGCGGGAGCGGGAGTTACACCGGGGAGCTGTTTTTT.

J is TRBJ2-1 and V is TRBV20-1; D is ambiguous. CDR1 DFQATT and CDR2 SNEGSKA come from the germline V gene (reference sequence). V was trimmed by 3 bases and J by 0 bases, leaving 9 bases between them. The CDR3 spans 14 residues. CDR3 amino acids: CSASTPSSYNEQFF. CDR3 coding DNA: TGCAGTGCTAGCACCCCTAGCTCCTACAATGAGCAGTTCTTC.

This clonotype was counted only a few times. This chain joins TRBV5-4 and TRBJ1-2; D might be TRBD1 (5 bases). From germline, CDR1 is SGHNT and CDR2 YYREEE (reference sequence). Trimming pared 0 bases from V and 4 bases from J, leaving 10 bases between. This CDR3 has 14 residues. CDR3 protein: CASSLEAGTYGYTF. In DNA form, the CDR3 reads TGTGCCAGCAGCTTGGAGGCAGGGACCTATGGCTACACCTTC.